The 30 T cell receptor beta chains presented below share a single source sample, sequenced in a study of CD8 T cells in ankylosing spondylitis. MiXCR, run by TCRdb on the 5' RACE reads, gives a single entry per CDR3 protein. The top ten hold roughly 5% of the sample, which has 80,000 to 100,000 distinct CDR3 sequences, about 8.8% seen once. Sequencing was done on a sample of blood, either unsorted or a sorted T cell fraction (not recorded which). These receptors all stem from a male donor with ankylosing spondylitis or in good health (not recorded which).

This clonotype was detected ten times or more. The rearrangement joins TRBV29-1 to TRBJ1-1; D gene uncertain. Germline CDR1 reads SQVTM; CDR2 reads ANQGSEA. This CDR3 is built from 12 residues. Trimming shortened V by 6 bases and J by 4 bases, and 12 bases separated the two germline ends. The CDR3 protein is CSVRHGSTEAFF. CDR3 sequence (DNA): TGCAGCGTACGACATGGTTCCACTGAAGCTTTCTTT.

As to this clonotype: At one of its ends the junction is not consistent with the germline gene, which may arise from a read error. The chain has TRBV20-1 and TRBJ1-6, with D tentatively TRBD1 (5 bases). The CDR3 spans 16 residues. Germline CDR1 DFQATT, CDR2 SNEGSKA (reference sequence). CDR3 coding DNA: TGCTGTGCTAGAAGCACCACCGGGACGGAGGATTCACCCCTCCACTTT. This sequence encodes CCARSTTGTEDSPLHF.

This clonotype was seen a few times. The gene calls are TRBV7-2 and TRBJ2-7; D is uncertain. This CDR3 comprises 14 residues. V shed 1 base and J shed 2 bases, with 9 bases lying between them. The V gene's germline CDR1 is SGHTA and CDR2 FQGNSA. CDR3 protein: CASSLGPVAYEQYF. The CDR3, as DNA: TGTGCCAGCAGCTTAGGCCCGGTGGCCTACGAGCAGTACTTC.

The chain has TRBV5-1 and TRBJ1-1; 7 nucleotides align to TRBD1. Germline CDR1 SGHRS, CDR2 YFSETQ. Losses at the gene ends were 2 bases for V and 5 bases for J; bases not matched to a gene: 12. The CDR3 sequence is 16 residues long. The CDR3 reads CASSLMSPTGQTEAFF. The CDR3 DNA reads TGCGCCAGCAGCTTAATGTCGCCGACAGGGCAAACTGAAGCTTTCTTT.

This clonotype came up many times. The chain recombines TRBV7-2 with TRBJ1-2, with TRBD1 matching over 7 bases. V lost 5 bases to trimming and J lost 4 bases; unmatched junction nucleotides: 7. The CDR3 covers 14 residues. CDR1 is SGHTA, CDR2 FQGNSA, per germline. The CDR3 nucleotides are TGTGCCAGCAGCGCCCGGGACAGTTCCTATGGCTACACCTTC. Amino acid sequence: CASSARDSSYGYTF.

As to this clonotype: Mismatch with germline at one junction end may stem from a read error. CDR3 coding DNA: TGCTGTGCTAGTACGTGGGCCGCGTCCATGAACACTGAAGCTTTCTTT. Translating gives CCASTWAASMNTEAFF. The chain is built from TRBV20-1 and TRBJ1-1; D is undetermined. The CDR3 loop spans 16 amino acids. The germline gives CDR1 DFQATT, CDR2 SNEGSKA (reference sequence).

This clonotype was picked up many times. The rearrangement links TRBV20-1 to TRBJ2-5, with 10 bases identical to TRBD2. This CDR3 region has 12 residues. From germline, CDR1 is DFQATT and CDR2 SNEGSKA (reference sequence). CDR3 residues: CSNSGGRETQYF. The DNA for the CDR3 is TGCAGCAATAGCGGGGGGCGGGAGACCCAGTACTTC.

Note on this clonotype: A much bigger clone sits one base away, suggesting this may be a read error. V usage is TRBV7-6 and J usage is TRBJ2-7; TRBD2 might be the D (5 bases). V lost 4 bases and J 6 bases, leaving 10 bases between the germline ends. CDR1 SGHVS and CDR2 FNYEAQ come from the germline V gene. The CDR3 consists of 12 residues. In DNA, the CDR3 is TGTGCCAGCAGCTCCGGAGGTGTCGAGCAGTACTTC. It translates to CASSSGGVEQYF.

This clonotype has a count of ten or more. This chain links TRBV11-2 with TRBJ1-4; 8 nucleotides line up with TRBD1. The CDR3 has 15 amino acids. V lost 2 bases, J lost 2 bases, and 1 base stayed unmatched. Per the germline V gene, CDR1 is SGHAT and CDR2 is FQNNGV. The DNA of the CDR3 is TGTGCCAGCAGCTTAAACAGGGGGACTAATGAAAAACTGTTTTTT. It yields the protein CASSLNRGTNEKLFF.

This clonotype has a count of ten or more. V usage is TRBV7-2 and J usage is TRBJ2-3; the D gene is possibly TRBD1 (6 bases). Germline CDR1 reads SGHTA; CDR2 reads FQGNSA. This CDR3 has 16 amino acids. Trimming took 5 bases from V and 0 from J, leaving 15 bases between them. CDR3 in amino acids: CASSTGQPGSTDTQYF. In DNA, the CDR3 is TGTGCCAGCAGCACCGGACAGCCGGGGAGCACAGATACGCAGTATTTT.

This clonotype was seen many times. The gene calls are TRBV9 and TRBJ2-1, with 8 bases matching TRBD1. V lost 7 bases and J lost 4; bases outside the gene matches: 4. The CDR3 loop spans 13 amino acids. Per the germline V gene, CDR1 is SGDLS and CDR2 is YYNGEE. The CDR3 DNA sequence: TGTGCCAGCGGACGGACAGGGTACAATGAGCAGTTCTTC. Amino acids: CASGRTGYNEQFF.

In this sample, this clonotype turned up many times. CDR3 coding DNA: TGCAGCACCGGGGTGGGATCTCATGGCTACACCTTC. This translates into CSTGVGSHGYTF. The chain carries TRBV29-1 and TRBJ1-2; D gene ambiguous. CDR3 length equals 12 residues. The germline V and J ends were trimmed by 8 bases and 6 bases, with 16 bases remaining between them. Germline V gene sequence: CDR1 SQVTM, CDR2 ANQGSEA.

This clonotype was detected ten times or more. The DNA for the CDR3 is TGCAGTGCTAGAGATCTGTCTAGCGGGGGCCACACCGGGGAGCTGTTTTTT. This translates into CSARDLSSGGHTGELFF. This chain connects TRBV20-1 to TRBJ2-2, with 10 positions matching TRBD2. After removal of 0 bases from V and 3 bases from J, the junction contained 7 bases not matched to a gene. Germline loops: CDR1 DFQATT, CDR2 SNEGSKA (reference sequence). The CDR3 has 17 residues.

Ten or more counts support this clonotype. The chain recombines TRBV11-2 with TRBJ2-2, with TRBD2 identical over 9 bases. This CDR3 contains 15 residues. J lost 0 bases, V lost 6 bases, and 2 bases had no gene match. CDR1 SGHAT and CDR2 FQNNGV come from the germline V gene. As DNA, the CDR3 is TGTGCCAGCAGGATAGCGGGGGCGAACACCGGGGAGCTGTTTTTT. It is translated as CASRIAGANTGELFF.

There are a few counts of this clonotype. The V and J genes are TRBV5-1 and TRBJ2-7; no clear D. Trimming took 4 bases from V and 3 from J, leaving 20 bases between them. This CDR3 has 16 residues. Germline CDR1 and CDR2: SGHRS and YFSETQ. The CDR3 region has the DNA TGCGCCAGCAGCAAAATGAGTGACGGTTACCTCTACGAGCAGTACTTC. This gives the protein CASSKMSDGYLYEQYF. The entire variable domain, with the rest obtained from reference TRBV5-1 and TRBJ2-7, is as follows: KAGVTQTPRYLIKTRGQQVTLSCSPISGHRSVSWYQQTPGQGLQFLFEYFSETQRNKGNFPGRFSGRQFSNSRSEMNVSTLELGDSALYLCASSKMSDGYLYEQYFGPGTRLTVT.

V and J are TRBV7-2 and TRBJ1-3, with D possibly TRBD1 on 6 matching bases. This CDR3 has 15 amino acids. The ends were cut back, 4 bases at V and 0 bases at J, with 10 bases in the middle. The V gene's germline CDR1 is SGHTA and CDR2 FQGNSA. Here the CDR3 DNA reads TGTGCCAGCAGCTCGACAGGCCCCTCTGGAAACACCATATATTTT. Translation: CASSSTGPSGNTIYF.

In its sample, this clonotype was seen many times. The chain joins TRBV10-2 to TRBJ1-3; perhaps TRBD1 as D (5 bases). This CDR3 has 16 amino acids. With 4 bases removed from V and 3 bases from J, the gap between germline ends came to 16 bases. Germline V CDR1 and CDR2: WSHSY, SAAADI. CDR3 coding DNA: TGCGCCAGCAGTGCCCCCCAGGGTGAAGGTGGAAACACCATATATTTT. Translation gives CASSAPQGEGGNTIYF.

CDR3 amino acids: CSASPSGGETQYF. In DNA, the CDR3 is TGCAGTGCTTCGCCTAGCGGGGGGGAGACCCAGTACTTC. The chain has TRBV20-1 and TRBJ2-5; 11 nucleotides match TRBD2. After removal of 5 bases from V and 5 bases from J, the junction contained 4 bases not matched to a gene. CDR1 and CDR2 from the germline V gene are DFQATT and SNEGSKA (reference sequence). The CDR3 spans 13 residues.

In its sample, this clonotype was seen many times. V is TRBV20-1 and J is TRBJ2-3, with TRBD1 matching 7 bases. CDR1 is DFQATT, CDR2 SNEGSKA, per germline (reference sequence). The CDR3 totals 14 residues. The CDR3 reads CSARDREPTDTQYF. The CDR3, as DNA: TGCAGCGCCCGGGACAGAGAACCCACAGATACGCAGTATTTT.

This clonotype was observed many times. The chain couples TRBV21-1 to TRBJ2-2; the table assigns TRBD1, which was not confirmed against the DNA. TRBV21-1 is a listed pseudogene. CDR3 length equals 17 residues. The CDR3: CASSISKQGAYTGELFF. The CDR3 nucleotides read TGTGCCAGCAGCATTTCAAAACAGGGGGCTTACACCGGGGAGCTGTTTTTT.

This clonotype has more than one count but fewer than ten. CDR3 DNA: TGTGCCAGCAGCCCCCGTGCGGGGGCTCTAAACATTCAGTACTTC. Protein product: CASSPRAGALNIQYF. This chain links TRBV7-2 with TRBJ2-4; perhaps TRBD2 as D (7 bases). The germline gives CDR1 SGHTA, CDR2 FQGNSA. The CDR3 runs 15 residues. Trimming stripped 5 bases from V and 6 bases from J, with 17 bases between.

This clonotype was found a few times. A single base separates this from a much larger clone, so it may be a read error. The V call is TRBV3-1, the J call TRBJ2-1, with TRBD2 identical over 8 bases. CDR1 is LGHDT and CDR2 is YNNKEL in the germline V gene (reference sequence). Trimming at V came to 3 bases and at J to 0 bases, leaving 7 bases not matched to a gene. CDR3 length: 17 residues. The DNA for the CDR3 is TGTGCCAGCAGCCAGCATTACGGGGGGGCCTCCTACAATGAGCAGTTCTTC. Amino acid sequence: CASSQHYGGASYNEQFF.

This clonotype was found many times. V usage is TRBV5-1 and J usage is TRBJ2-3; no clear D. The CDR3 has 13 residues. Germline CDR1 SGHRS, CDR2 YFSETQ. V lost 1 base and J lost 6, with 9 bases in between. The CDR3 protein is CASSLSPGDTQYF. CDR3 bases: TGCGCCAGCAGCTTGAGCCCCGGTGATACGCAGTATTTT.

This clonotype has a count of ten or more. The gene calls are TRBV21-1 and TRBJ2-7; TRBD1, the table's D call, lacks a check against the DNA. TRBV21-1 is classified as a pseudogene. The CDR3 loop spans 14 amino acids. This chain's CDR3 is CASSKSDSKSEQYF. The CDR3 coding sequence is TGTGCCAGCAGCAAATCGGACAGTAAGAGTGAGCAGTACTTC.

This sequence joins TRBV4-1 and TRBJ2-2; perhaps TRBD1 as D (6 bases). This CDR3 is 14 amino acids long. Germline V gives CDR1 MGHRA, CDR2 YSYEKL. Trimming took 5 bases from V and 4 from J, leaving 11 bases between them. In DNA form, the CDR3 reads TGCGCCAGCAGCACGCTACAGGGCACCGGGGAGCTGTTTTTT. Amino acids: CASSTLQGTGELFF.

The chain's CDR3 is CASSLAQGVGYTF. The CDR3 DNA is TGTGCCAGCAGCTTAGCACAGGGAGTAGGCTACACCTTC. The chain uses TRBV7-9 and TRBJ1-2; possible D gene TRBD1, 6 bases. Germline V gene lookup returns CDR1 SEHNR and CDR2 FQNEAQ (reference sequence). The CDR3 consists of 13 residues. V lost 0 bases to trimming and J lost 8 bases, with 10 bases between them.

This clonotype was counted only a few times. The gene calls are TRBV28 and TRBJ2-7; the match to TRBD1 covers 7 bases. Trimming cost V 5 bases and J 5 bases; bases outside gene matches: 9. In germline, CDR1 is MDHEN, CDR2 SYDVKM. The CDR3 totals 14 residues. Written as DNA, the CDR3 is TGTGCCAGCAGTACCTACAGGGGTTTGAACGAGCAGTACTTC. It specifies CASSTYRGLNEQYF.

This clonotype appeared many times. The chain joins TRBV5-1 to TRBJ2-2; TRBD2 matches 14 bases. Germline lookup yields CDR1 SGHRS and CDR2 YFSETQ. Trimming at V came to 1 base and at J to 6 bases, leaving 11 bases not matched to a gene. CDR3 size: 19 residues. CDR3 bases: TGCGCCAGCAGCTTGTGGGGACTAGCGGGGGCCACACTCGCCGGGGAGCTGTTTTTT. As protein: CASSLWGLAGATLAGELFF.

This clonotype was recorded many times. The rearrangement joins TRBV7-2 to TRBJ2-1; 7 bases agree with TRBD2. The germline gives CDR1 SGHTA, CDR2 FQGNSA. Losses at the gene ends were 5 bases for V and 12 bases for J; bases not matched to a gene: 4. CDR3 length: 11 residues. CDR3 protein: CASSTRLAQFF. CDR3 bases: TGTGCCAGCAGCACCCGACTAGCGCAGTTCTTC.

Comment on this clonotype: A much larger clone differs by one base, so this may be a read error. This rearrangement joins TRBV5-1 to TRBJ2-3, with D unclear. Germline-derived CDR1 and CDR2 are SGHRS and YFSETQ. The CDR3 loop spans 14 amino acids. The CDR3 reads CASSLGTITDTQNF. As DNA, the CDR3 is TGCGCCAGCAGCTTGGGGACGATCACAGATACGCAGAATTTT. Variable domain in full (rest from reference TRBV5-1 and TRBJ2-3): KAGVTQTPRYLIKTRGQQVTLSCSPISGHRSVSWYQQTPGQGLQFLFEYFSETQRNKGNFPGRFSGRQFSNSRSEMNVSTLELGDSALYLCASSLGTITDTQNFGPGTRLTVL.